This T cell receptor beta chain was retrieved from a study of cytotoxic CD8 clonotypes in ibrutinib-treated CLL (dated by TCRdb to about 2021). Study-wide context: The cohort had 11 relapsed/refractory and 15 treatment-naive patients; roughly 18 were IGHV unmutated. Patients were still on ibrutinib when every remission and progressive disease sample was collected. Responses were partial in roughly 24 patients and complete in 2; after median about 70 months follow-up, around 15 stayed in remission and roughly twelve progressed. Cryopreserved peripheral blood mononuclear cells were collected before treatment, at response, and at either disease progression or sustained remission. On average, each sample yielded some 250,000 productive templates and roughly 95,000 productive rearrangements. Samples at response were collected after a median of about 12 months of treatment, with a range of about 6 to 36 months. Of the roughly 86 people in the trial, approximately 26 had longitudinal samples available. What the authors observed across the whole study: Public clonotypes were rare and either shrank or stayed stable during treatment, and the rise in clonality at ibrutinib response reflected expansion of private clonotypes. Baseline clonality was found to be higher than that of age-matched healthy donors and was strongly correlated with circulating CD8+ T-cell counts. Clonality increased at ibrutinib response, stayed stable in sustained remission, and fell back toward baseline at progression. Sustained-remission and progressing patients did not have matched sampling times, and lymph node repertoires were not examined.

A MiSeq instrument was used for deep resolution sequencing, which targeted depths ranging from 1 in 1 million up to 1 in 200,000 T cells, with coverage averaging 10x for each clonotype. The immunoSEQ hsTCRB Kit was used to generate the TCR beta libraries. The source study handled its data this way. ImmunoSEQ Data Assistant and ImmunoSEQ Analyzer were used for data analysis, and V, D and J genes were assigned according to IMGT definitions. Clonality was computed as one minus normalized Shannon entropy of productive rearrangement frequencies, ranging from 0 to 1. Only overrepresented clonotypes making up at least 0.05% of the repertoire of each patient were included in the public clonotype analysis. About 13 age-matched healthy donor repertoires from immuneACCESS were used as controls for clonality. This immuneACCESS table, as held by TCRdb, lists in-frame sequences with V and J called but not all clones. Of the missing ones, under half trace to an unresolved V gene in checked studies; the others have no known cause. V and J calls and clone size follow that table, whereas D and trimming were derived from the DNA. The sample table records fewer than 20,000 clones; roughly three fifths of these occur just once. Of the sample, roughly 25% falls within the top ten clones.

Details on this clone: No antigen is known for it. Base qualities are not recorded, but no much larger clone differs from it by a single base.

The label giving this sample's time point can be read as: 12 months on ibrutinib. Approximately 2 micrograms of genomic DNA were extracted from cryopreserved PBMCs for TCR beta library preparation. High-throughput TCR beta sequencing was performed on longitudinal blood samples from CLL patients receiving ibrutinib monotherapy. The patients took part in an open-label, single-center phase 2 trial of ibrutinib monotherapy. The CDR3 measures 16 amino acids from cysteine to phenylalanine. Just the 48-base CDR3 DNA is kept, in frame starting at base 1. Here V drops 0 bases and J drops 0 bases, and the junction holds 8 bases not matched to any gene. Based on the germline V gene, the CDR1 and CDR2 sequences are SQVTM and ANQGSEA.

The sample was PBMCs, taken after 12 months of ibrutinib treatment. The clonotype was recovered from a human donor with chronic lymphocytic leukemia. The chain links TRBV29-1 with TRBJ2-7, with TRBD2 matching 7 junction bases. The nucleotide sequence reads TGCAGCGTTGAAGATGGCCTAGCGGAGAGCTCCTACGAGCAGTACTTC. The encoded protein is CSVEDGLAESSYEQYF.